The 5 T cell receptor beta chains given below trace back to one sample, sequenced in a study of identifying expanded T cells in peripheral blood. Sequenced by immunoSEQ multiplex PCR; TCRdb stores in-frame clones only, minus some. The sample yields tens of thousands of clones, roughly 82% seen once. Input material: blood. All receptors derive from a person aged 18 to 70 in good health.

This clone was seen a few times. Other DNA sequences in the same sample also yield this CDR3. The V and J genes are TRBV29-1 and TRBJ1-2; TRBD1 agrees at 7 bases. Germline V gives CDR1 SQVTM, CDR2 ANQGSEA. V lost 4 bases to trimming and J lost 8 bases; unmatched junction nucleotides: 7. The CDR3 is 12 amino acids. The CDR3 loop reads CSVGGTGVGYTF. The CDR3 DNA reads TGCAGCGTTGGGGGCACAGGGGTGGGCTACACCTTC.

The chain recombines TRBV5-4 with TRBJ1-2; D is unclear. Germline loops: CDR1 SGHNT, CDR2 YYREEE (reference sequence). This CDR3 region has 14 residues. Trimming pared 1 base from V and 1 base from J, leaving 8 bases between. CDR3 loop: CASSLYPDNYGYTF. CDR3 bases: TGTGCCAGCAGCTTGTACCCAGATAACTATGGCTACACCTTC.

This clone was seen more than once but under ten times. This sequence joins TRBV14 and TRBJ1-1, with D possibly matching TRBD1 (5 bases). The CDR3 spans 16 residues. Between the trimmed V and J ends, which lost 1 base and 2 bases, there was a span of 14 bases. The germline V gene encodes CDR1 SGHDN and CDR2 FVKESK. The DNA of the CDR3 is TGTGCCAGCAGCCAAGGGGGCCTTCAGTCAAACACTGAAGCTTTCTTT. Amino acid sequence: CASSQGGLQSNTEAFF.

The V and J genes are TRBV6-5 and TRBJ2-7; D unresolved. Trimming stripped 6 bases from V and 3 bases from J, with 18 bases between. This CDR3 has 15 residues. The germline CDR1 and CDR2 sequences are MNHEY and SVGAGI. CDR3 nucleotide sequence: TGTGCCAGCAGGGGGTTTGGGTCCAGCGTCTACGAGCAGTACTTC. Its protein product is CASRGFGSSVYEQYF.

The genes are TRBV5-1 and TRBJ1-2, with D possibly matching TRBD1 (5 bases). Per the germline V gene, CDR1 is SGHRS and CDR2 is YFSETQ. Trimming removed 0 bases at V and 8 bases at J, with 17 bases between. The CDR3 contains 15 residues. CDR3 residues: CASSLDGQGDIGYTF. The CDR3 DNA follows: TGCGCCAGCAGCTTGGACGGACAAGGGGATATAGGCTACACCTTC.